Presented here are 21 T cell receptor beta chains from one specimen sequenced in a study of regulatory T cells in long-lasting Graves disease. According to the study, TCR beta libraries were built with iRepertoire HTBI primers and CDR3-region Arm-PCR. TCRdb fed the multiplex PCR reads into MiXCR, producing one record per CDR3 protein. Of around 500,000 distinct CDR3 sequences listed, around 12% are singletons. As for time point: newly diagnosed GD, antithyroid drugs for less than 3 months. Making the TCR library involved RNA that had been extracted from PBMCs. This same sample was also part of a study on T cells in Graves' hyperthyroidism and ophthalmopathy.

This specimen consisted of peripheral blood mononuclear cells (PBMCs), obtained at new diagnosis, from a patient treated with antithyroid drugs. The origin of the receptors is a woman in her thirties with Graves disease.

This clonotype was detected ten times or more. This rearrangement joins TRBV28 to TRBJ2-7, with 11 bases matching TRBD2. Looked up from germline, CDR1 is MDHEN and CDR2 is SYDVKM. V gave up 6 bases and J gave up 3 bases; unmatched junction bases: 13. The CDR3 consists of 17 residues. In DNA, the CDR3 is TGTGCCAGCAGATACCGAAGTAGCGGGAGGGCCCTCTACGAGCAGTACTTC. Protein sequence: CASRYRSSGRALYEQYF.

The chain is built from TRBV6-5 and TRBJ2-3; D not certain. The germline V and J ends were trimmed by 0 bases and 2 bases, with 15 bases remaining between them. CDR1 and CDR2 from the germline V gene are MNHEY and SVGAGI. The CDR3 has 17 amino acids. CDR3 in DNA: TGTGCCAGCAGTTACTCCCGGATTACGCGGTTCACAGATACGCAGTATTTT. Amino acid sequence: CASSYSRITRFTDTQYF.

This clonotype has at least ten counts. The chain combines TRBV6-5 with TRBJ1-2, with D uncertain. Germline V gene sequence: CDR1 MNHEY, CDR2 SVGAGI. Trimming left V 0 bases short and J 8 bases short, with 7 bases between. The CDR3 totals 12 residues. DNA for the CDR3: TGTGCCAGCAGTTACTCGGGGTGGGGCTACACCTTC. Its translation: CASSYSGWGYTF.

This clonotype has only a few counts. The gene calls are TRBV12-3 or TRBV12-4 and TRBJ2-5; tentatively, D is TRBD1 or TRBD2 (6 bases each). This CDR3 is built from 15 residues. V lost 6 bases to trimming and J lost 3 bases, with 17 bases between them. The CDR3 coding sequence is TGTGCCAGCAGGCTCGCGGGGACACCTAAAGAGACCCAGTACTTC. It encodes CASRLAGTPKETQYF.

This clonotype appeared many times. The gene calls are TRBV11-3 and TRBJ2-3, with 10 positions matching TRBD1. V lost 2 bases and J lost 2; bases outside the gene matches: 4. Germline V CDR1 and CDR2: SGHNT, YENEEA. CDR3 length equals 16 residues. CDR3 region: CASSLRGQGHTDTQYF. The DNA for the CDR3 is TGTGCCAGCAGCTTAAGGGGACAGGGGCACACAGATACGCAGTATTTT.

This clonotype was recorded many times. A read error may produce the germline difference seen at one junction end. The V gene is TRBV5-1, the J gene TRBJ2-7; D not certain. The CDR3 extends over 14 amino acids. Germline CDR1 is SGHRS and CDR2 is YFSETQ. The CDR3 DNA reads TGTGCCAGCAGTGTGAATCCAGGATCCTACGAGCAGTACTTC. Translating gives CASSVNPGSYEQYF.

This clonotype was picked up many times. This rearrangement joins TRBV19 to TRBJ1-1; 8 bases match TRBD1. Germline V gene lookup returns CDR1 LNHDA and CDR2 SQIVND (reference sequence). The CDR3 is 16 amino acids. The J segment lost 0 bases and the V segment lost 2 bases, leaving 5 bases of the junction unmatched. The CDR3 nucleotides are TGTGCCAGTAGTATACGACAGGGGAGGGTGAACACTGAAGCTTTCTTT. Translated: CASSIRQGRVNTEAFF.

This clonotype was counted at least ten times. The chain's CDR3 is CASSLQGPGSNQPQHF. CDR3 DNA sequence: TGTGCCAGCTCACTTCAGGGCCCGGGGAGCAATCAGCCCCAGCATTTT. The chain carries TRBV18 and TRBJ1-5, with D perhaps TRBD1 (5 bases). The CDR3 is made up of 16 amino acids. Germline V gene sequence: CDR1 KGHSH, CDR2 LQKENI. V shed 4 bases and J shed 1 base, with 14 bases lying between them.

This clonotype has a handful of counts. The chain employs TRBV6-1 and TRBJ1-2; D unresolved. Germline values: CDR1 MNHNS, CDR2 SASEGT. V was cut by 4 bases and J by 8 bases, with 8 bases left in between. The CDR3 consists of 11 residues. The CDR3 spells CASSGPGGYTF. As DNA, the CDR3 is TGTGCCAGCAGTGGGCCTGGGGGCTACACCTTC.

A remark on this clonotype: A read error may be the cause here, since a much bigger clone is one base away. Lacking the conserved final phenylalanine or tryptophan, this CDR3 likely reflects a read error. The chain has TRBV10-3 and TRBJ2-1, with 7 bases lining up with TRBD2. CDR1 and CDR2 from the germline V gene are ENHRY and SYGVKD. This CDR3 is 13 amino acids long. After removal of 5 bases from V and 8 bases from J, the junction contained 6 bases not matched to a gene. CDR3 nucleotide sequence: TGTGCCATCAGTCGGGGACTAAGCGATGAGCAGTTCATC. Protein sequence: CAISRGLSDEQFI.

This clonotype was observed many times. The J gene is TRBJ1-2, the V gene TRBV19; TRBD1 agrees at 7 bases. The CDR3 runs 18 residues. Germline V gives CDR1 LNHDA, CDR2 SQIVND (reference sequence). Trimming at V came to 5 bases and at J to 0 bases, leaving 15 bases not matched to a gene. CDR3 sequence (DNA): TGTGCCAGTAGTCCGGGACAGTCAGGAGCTCTCGCTAACTATGGCTACACCTTC. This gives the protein CASSPGQSGALANYGYTF.

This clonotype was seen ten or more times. The CDR3 coding sequence is TGTGCCAGCAGCACGACAGGGACGGCGTACGAGCAGTACTTC. This encodes CASSTTGTAYEQYF. This chain links TRBV27 with TRBJ2-7; 7 nucleotides line up with TRBD1. The CDR3 loop spans 14 amino acids. V lost 6 bases and J lost 4; bases outside the gene matches: 9. CDR1 and CDR2 (germline): MNHEY, SMNVEV (reference sequence).

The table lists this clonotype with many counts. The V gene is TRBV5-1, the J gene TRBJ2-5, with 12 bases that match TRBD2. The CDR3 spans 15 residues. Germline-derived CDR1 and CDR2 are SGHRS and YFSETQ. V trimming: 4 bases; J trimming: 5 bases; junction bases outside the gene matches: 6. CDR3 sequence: CASSSLAGGIETQYF. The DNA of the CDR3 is TGCGCCAGCAGCAGCCTAGCGGGAGGGATTGAGACCCAGTACTTC.

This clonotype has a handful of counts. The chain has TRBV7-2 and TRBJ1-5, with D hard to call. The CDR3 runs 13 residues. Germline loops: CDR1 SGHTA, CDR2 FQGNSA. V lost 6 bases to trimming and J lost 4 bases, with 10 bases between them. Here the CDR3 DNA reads TGTGCCAGCAGTTACACCAGGAATCAGCCCCAGCATTTT. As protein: CASSYTRNQPQHF.

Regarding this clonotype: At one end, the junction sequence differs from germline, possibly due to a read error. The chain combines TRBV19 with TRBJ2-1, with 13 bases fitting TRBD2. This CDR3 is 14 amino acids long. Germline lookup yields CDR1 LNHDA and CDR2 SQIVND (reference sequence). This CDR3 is CASSIMGGTSGKVF. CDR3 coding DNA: TGTGCCAGTAGTATAATGGGAGGGACTAGCGGGAAAGTCTTC.

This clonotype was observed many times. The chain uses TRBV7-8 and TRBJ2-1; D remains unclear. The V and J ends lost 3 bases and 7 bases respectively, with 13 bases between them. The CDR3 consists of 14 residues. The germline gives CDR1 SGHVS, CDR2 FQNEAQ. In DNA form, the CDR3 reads TGTGCCAGCAGCTTCCTAGTGAGGTCTAATGAGCAGTTCTTC. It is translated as CASSFLVRSNEQFF.

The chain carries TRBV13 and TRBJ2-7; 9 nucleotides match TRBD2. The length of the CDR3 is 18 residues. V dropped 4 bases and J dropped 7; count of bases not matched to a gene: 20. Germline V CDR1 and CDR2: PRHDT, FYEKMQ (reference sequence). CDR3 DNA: TGTGCCAGCAGCTCAAGGTGGCTAGCGGGATCGTTCTACAATGAGCAGTACTTC. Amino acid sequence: CASSSRWLAGSFYNEQYF.

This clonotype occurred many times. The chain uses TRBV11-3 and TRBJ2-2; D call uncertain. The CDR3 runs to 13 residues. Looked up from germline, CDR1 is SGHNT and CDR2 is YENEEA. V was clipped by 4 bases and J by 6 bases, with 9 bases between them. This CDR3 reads CASSSELAGELFF. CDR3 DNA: TGTGCCAGCAGCTCCGAGCTAGCCGGGGAGCTGTTTTTT.

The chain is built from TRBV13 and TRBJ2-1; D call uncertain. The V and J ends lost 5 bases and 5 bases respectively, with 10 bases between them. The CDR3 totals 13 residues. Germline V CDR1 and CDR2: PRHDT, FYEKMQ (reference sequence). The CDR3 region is CASSQTPHNEQFF. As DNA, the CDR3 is TGTGCCAGCAGCCAGACACCTCACAATGAGCAGTTCTTC.

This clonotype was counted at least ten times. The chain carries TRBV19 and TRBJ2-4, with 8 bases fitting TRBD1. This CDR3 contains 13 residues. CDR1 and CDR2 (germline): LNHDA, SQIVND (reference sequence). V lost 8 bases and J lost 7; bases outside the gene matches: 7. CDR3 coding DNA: TGTGCCAGTGAGGACAGGGCTGGGAACATTCAGTACTTC. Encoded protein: CASEDRAGNIQYF. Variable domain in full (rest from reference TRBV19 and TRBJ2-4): DGGITQSPKYLFRKEGQNVTLSCEQNLNHDAMYWYRQDPGQGLRLIYYSQIVNDFQKGDIAEGYSVSREKKESFPLTVTSAQKNPTAFYLCASEDRAGNIQYFGAGTRLSVL.

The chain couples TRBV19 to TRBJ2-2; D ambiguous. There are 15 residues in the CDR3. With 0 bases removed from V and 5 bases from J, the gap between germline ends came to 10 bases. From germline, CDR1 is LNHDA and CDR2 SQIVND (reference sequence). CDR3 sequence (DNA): TGTGCCAGTAGTATAGATCGGGTGGGGACCGGGGAGCTGTTTTTT. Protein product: CASSIDRVGTGELFF.